This T cell receptor (beta chain) was profiled in a study of T cell responses to AZD1222 COVID-19 vaccine. Germline V CDR1 and CDR2: SGHDN, FVKESK. Trimming removed 2 bases from V and 0 bases from J; junction bases left unmatched: 7. The CDR3 runs 18 residues. Second doses were pooled across both intervals (about 4 or about 12 weeks). The study's findings and limits: Across the whole spike, CD4 TCRs peaked at regions 160-218 and 743-854. The study identified only a handful of AZD1222 recipients as seropositive at baseline. There were mostly white British donors and more females than males, and clonal diversity was possibly underestimated.

This clone was seen only once. Its antigen is unidentified. Method: immunoSEQ multiplex PCR; TCRdb's copy keeps in-frame clones and lacks some. The sample consists of over 70,000 clones, approximately 89% of them appearing once. This receptor was taken from an adult who received the AZD1222 COVID-19 vaccine. The V gene is TRBV14, the J gene TRBJ1-6, with TRBD1 matching 7 bases. Source: peripheral blood, taken 28 days after the second AZD1222 dose. The CDR3 loop is CASSQKTGPSSYNSPLHF. CDR3 DNA sequence: TGTGCCAGCAGCCAAAAGACAGGGCCGAGCTCCTATAATTCACCCCTCCACTTT. The full variable domain, its missing parts supplied by reference TRBV14 and TRBJ1-6, is EAGVTQFPSHSVIEKGQTVTLRCDPISGHDNLYWYRRVMGKEIKFLLHFVKESKQDESGMPNNRFLAERTGGTYSTLKVQPAELEDSGVYFCASSQKTGPSSYNSPLHFGNGTRLTVT.